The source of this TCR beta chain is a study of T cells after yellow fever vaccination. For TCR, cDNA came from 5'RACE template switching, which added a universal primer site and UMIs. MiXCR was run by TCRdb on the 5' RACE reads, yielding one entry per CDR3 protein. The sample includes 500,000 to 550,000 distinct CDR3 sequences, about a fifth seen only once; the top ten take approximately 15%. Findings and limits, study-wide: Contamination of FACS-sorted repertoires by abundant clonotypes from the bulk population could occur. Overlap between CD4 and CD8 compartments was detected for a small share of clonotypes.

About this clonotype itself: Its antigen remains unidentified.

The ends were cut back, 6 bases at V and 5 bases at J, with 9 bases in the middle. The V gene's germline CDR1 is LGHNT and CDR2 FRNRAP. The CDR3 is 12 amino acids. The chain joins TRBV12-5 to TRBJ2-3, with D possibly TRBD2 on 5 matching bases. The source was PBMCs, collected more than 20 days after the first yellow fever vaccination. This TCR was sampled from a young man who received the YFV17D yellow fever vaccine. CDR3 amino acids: CASGKRRDTQYF. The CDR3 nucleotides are TGTGCTAGTGGGAAGCGGAGAGATACGCAGTATTTT.